This T cell receptor (beta chain) was obtained from a study of T cell responses to AZD1222 COVID-19 vaccine. Whole-study results and caveats: None of the repertoires were sampled until the peak T cell response had passed.

TCRdb's copy holds only in-frame clones and misses some; the assay was immunoSEQ multiplex PCR. This table has about 160,000 clones, around 90% appearing once. The ends lost 7 bases at V and 0 bases at J; junction bases unmatched: 5. There are 15 residues in the CDR3. Germline V gives CDR1 MNHNY, CDR2 SVGAGI (reference sequence). As to this clone: The antigen is undetermined.

The TCR comes from an adult who received the AZD1222 COVID-19 vaccine. This specimen was peripheral blood, taken 28 days after the second AZD1222 dose. This chain uses TRBV6-6 with TRBJ2-7; 11 bases fit TRBD2. CDR3 in DNA: TGTGCCAGCACTCCGACTAGCGGGGTCTCCTACGAGCAGTACTTC. Residues: CASTPTSGVSYEQYF.